The present T cell receptor beta chain was sequenced within a study of cytomegalovirus exposure and HLA in healthy donors. For this clone: What it binds is unknown.

Study results and limitations: As a later analysis showed, several of the most significant clusters appeared to be linked to common viral pathogens. Many donors carried some public TCRs, although rarity characterized most TCR sequences. Among TCR beta chains, those listed as cytomegalovirus-associated numbered over 150.

The PCR employed 60 Vbeta primers together with 13 Jbeta primers. Sequenced by immunoSEQ multiplex PCR; TCRdb stores in-frame clones only, minus some. This sample contains roughly 78,000 clones. Per the germline V gene, CDR1 is LGHNA and CDR2 is YNFKEQ. The V segment lost 4 bases and the J segment 8 bases; nucleotides outside the gene matches: 10. The length of the CDR3 is 16 residues. The chain couples TRBV4-2 to TRBJ2-3; 12 bases line up with TRBD2. Sequencing input: PBMCs. This TCR was recovered from a boy under 18 in good health and CMV-seronegative. CDR3 amino acids: CASSPLAGGQKGTQYF. The CDR3 coding sequence is TGTGCCAGCAGCCCCCTAGCGGGGGGGCAGAAGGGTACGCAGTATTTT.